The next 18 T cell receptor beta chains were all read from a single sample in a study of shared T cell receptors in the human thymus (dated by TCRdb to the early 2020s). The protocol used for the library was the immunoSEQ multiplex PCR assay. What TCRdb holds here is the immuneACCESS table cut down to in-frame rearrangements. Part of the clones is not present; checked against another copy, under half of the missing clones reflect an unresolved V gene, and the others are unexplained. This sample comprises just under 550,000 clones, roughly 74% of them detected only once. The ten largest make up about 0.013% of the sample. This sample also appeared in a second study, on human thymus T cells.

Sequenced sample: thymocytes. The receptor source for this set is a boy younger than two with a congenital heart defect. Donor details come from another sample of the same person, matched by shared clones.

V gene TRBV4-1 combines with J gene TRBJ2-7; D is perhaps TRBD2 (5 bases). Germline assignment: CDR1 MGHRA and CDR2 YSYEKL. The CDR3 extends over 14 amino acids. Trimming removed 6 bases at V and 1 base at J, with 13 bases between. The CDR3 is CASRPTEVSYEQYF. The DNA of the CDR3 is TGCGCCAGCAGACCGACGGAGGTATCCTACGAGCAGTACTTC.

This clone turned up a few times. The V call is TRBV29-1, the J call TRBJ2-7; possible D gene TRBD1, 6 bases. The CDR3 is made up of 17 amino acids. Germline V gene sequence: CDR1 SQVTM, CDR2 ANQGSEA. V was pared by 6 bases and J by 0 bases, with 24 bases between. CDR3 sequence: CSVHAVTGPGPSYEQYF. The CDR3 nucleotides are TGCAGCGTACATGCGGTTACAGGGCCCGGCCCCTCCTACGAGCAGTACTTC.

The V and J genes are TRBV29-1 and TRBJ2-1, with 9 bases fitting TRBD2. The V gene's germline CDR1 is SQVTM and CDR2 ANQGSEA. The CDR3 extends over 14 amino acids. Trimming took 6 bases from V and 5 from J; bases not matched to a gene: 8. The CDR3 DNA is TGCAGCGTGGTAACTAGCGGGTCCCACAATGAGCAGTTCTTC. Translating gives CSVVTSGSHNEQFF.

The rearrangement uses TRBV25-1 and TRBJ2-7; 9 bases are a match to TRBD2. The CDR3 totals 15 residues. Germline lookup yields CDR1 MGHDK and CDR2 SYGVNS. V dropped 2 bases and J dropped 6; count of bases not matched to a gene: 8. For the CDR3, the DNA is TGTGCCAGCAGTGAAGTGGGCGGGAGGGCCTTCGAGCAGTACTTC. The encoded protein is CASSEVGGRAFEQYF.

This clone was observed a handful of times. The V call is TRBV19, the J call TRBJ2-7; TRBD2 aligns across 14 bases. Germline V gives CDR1 LNHDA, CDR2 SQIVND (reference sequence). V shed 9 bases, J shed 7 bases, and the junction held 14 bases outside the gene matches. CDR3 length: 16 amino acids. CDR3 coding DNA: TGTGCCAGAAGAGGGACTAGCGGGAGACGCGTTAGGGAGCAGTACTTC. Protein sequence: CARRGTSGRRVREQYF. The full variable domain, rest sourced from reference TRBV19 and TRBJ2-7, is DGGITQSPKYLFRKEGQNVTLSCEQNLNHDAMYWYRQDPGQGLRLIYYSQIVNDFQKGDIAEGYSVSREKKESFPLTVTSAQKNPTAFYLCARRGTSGRRVREQYFGPGTRLTVT.

This rearrangement joins TRBV11-2 to TRBJ2-7; D perhaps matches TRBD1 (6 bases). CDR3 length: 14 residues. V was shortened by 1 base and J by 3 bases, with 10 bases between the two germline ends. Per the germline V gene, CDR1 is SGHAT and CDR2 is FQNNGV. The CDR3 is CASSLAGEGYEQYF. CDR3 bases: TGTGCCAGCAGCTTAGCAGGGGAAGGCTACGAGCAGTACTTC.

The chain uses TRBV27 and TRBJ2-7; no clear D. The CDR3 covers 12 residues. Trimming stripped 5 bases from V and 4 bases from J, with 9 bases between. Germline CDR1 is MNHEY and CDR2 is SMNVEV (reference sequence). CDR3 sequence: CASSPSGYEQYF. In nucleotides, the CDR3 is TGTGCCAGCAGTCCCTCCGGGTACGAGCAGTACTTC.

A few counts support this clone. This sequence joins TRBV7-2 and TRBJ1-2; maybe TRBD1 (6 bases). In germline, CDR1 is SGHTA, CDR2 FQGNSA. V was cut by 5 bases and J by 1 base, with 14 bases left in between. The CDR3 length is 15 residues. The CDR3 DNA sequence: TGTGCCAGCAGCCTAACCAGGGGTGTTAACTATGGCTACACCTTC. Its protein product is CASSLTRGVNYGYTF.

The rearrangement uses TRBV10-3 and TRBJ1-4; no clear D gene. Germline values: CDR1 ENHRY, CDR2 SYGVKD. Trimming shortened V by 2 bases and J by 4 bases, and 11 bases separated the two germline ends. This CDR3 comprises 15 residues. DNA for the CDR3: TGTGCCATCAGTGAGGGAGGTGGCTATAATGAAAAACTGTTTTTT. It codes for CAISEGGGYNEKLFF.

The chain recombines TRBV27 with TRBJ2-2, with 7 bases matching TRBD1. V was pared by 3 bases and J by 4 bases, with 5 bases of the junction left unmatched. Germline V gene data show CDR1 as MNHEY and CDR2 as SMNVEV (reference sequence). This CDR3 is built from 15 residues. This CDR3 reads CASSLERGRTGELFF. The CDR3 DNA reads as TGTGCCAGCAGTTTGGAAAGGGGGCGCACCGGGGAGCTGTTTTTT.

The chain employs TRBV6-5 and TRBJ2-7, with a possible D match to TRBD1 (5 bases). This CDR3 has 14 amino acids. Trimming removed 2 bases at V and 3 bases at J, with 11 bases between. Germline assignment: CDR1 MNHEY and CDR2 SVGAGI. In nucleotides, the CDR3 is TGTGCCAGCAGTTACGCTGGGGCCGACTACGAGCAGTACTTC. This translates into CASSYAGADYEQYF.

This clone was picked up one time. The rearrangement uses TRBV28 and TRBJ2-3, with 7 bases that match TRBD1. The CDR3 consists of 18 residues. The germline V gene encodes CDR1 MDHEN and CDR2 SYDVKM. Losses at the gene ends were 1 base for V and 1 base for J; bases not matched to a gene: 11. The CDR3 here is CASSLYIPGTAGTDTQYF. The CDR3 region has the DNA TGTGCCAGCAGTTTATATATTCCCGGGACAGCAGGCACAGATACGCAGTATTTT. Drawing the rest from reference TRBV28 and TRBJ2-3, the complete variable domain is DVKVTQSSRYLVKRTGEKVFLECVQDMDHENMFWYRQDPGLGLRLIYFSYDVKMKEKGDIPEGYSVSREKKERFSLILESASTNQTSMYLCASSLYIPGTAGTDTQYFGPGTRLTVL.

Only a few counts were recorded for this clone. V is TRBV7-9 and J is TRBJ1-3, with D hard to call. The ends were cut back, 0 bases at V and 7 bases at J, with 13 bases in the middle. The CDR3 has 15 residues. In germline, CDR1 is SEHNR, CDR2 FQNEAQ (reference sequence). In DNA, the CDR3 is TGTGCCAGCAGCTTAGCGCGATCGGGTGTTAACACCATATATTTT. Amino acids: CASSLARSGVNTIYF.

This clone showed up just a few times. The chain employs TRBV7-6 and TRBJ1-3; D is ambiguous. Trimming removed 2 bases at V and 2 bases at J, with 7 bases between. This CDR3 has 14 residues. The germline V gene encodes CDR1 SGHVS and CDR2 FNYEAQ. The CDR3 DNA reads as TGTGCCAGCAGCTTACGCGGCACTGGAAACACCATATATTTT. It yields the protein CASSLRGTGNTIYF.

J is TRBJ2-1 and V is TRBV6-5; TRBD1 aligns across 8 bases. The CDR3 runs to 12 residues. Trimming took 7 bases from V and 8 from J; bases not matched to a gene: 4. Germline CDR1 reads MNHEY; CDR2 reads SVGAGI. DNA for the CDR3: TGTGCCAGCACGGACAGGGCACATGAGCAGTTCTTC. Translation gives CASTDRAHEQFF.

V usage is TRBV6-4 and J usage is TRBJ1-1, with TRBD1 identical over 10 bases. The length of the CDR3 is 13 residues. Trimming cost V 5 bases and J 4 bases; bases outside gene matches: 1. The germline V gene has CDR1 MRHNA and CDR2 SNTAGT. The CDR3 DNA reads as TGTGCCAGCAGTCGGACAGGGGGCACTGAAGCTTTCTTT. Protein: CASSRTGGTEAFF.

This clone was seen only a few times. In DNA form, the CDR3 reads TGTGCCAGCAGGGGGAAAGGGGGACAGGCCCTCACCGGGGAGCTGTTTTTT. Translating gives CASRGKGGQALTGELFF. The gene calls are TRBV25-1 and TRBJ2-2; 8 nucleotides agree with TRBD1. The CDR3 has 17 amino acids. Looked up from germline, CDR1 is MGHDK and CDR2 is SYGVNS. V dropped 6 bases and J dropped 4; count of bases not matched to a gene: 13.

The CDR3 region is CASSQDVRGDPDTQYF. CDR3 in DNA: TGCGCCAGCAGCCAAGATGTGCGGGGGGACCCAGATACGCAGTATTTT. The chain has TRBV4-3 and TRBJ2-3, with 8 bases lining up with TRBD2. In germline, CDR1 is LGHNA, CDR2 YSLEER. The trim removed 0 bases at V and 4 bases at J, leaving 6 bases unmatched. The CDR3 spans 16 residues.